The 21 T cell receptor beta chains listed next were all sequenced from one sample in a study of cytomegalovirus exposure and HLA in healthy donors. Use of 60 Vbeta and 13 Jbeta primers characterized the PCR. Profiled with immunoSEQ multiplex PCR; TCRdb holds only in-frame clones, not every one. The repertoire holds approximately 120,000 clones, approximately 80% seen once, with about 1.7% in the top ten. The sample taken for sequencing was PBMCs. The source is a man aged 18 to 30 in good health and CMV-seronegative.

The chain carries TRBV7-6 and TRBJ1-1, with TRBD1 as a possible D gene (6 bases). V was shortened by 5 bases and J by 8 bases, with 12 bases between the two germline ends. Germline V gives CDR1 SGHVS, CDR2 FNYEAQ. The CDR3 totals 12 residues. CDR3 protein: CASSPLDREAFF. The CDR3 DNA is TGTGCCAGCAGCCCCTTAGACAGGGAAGCTTTCTTT.

In DNA, the CDR3 is TGCAGCGTTCGATTGGCAGACAAAAACATTCAGTACTTC. Residues: CSVRLADKNIQYF. The J gene is TRBJ2-4, the V gene TRBV29-1, with D uncertain. In germline, CDR1 is SQVTM, CDR2 ANQGSEA. Trimming shortened V by 5 bases and J by 3 bases, and 11 bases separated the two germline ends. The CDR3 is 13 amino acids.

V gene TRBV19 combines with J gene TRBJ2-3, with a weak D call TRBD1 (7 bases). V gave up 0 bases and J gave up 0 bases, with 13 bases separating them. The CDR3 runs 17 residues. Germline CDR1 and CDR2: LNHDA and SQIVND (reference sequence). The CDR3 sequence is CASSIDPPGGSTDTQYF. The CDR3 bases are TGTGCCAGTAGTATAGATCCCCCAGGGGGGAGCACAGATACGCAGTATTTT.

V gene TRBV7-2 combines with J gene TRBJ2-1; perhaps TRBD1 as D (5 bases). Trimming pared 1 base from V and 0 bases from J, leaving 10 bases between. CDR3 length: 16 amino acids. Germline values: CDR1 SGHTA, CDR2 FQGNSA. CDR3 region: CASSLEGSSSYNEQFF. The DNA for the CDR3 is TGTGCCAGCAGCTTAGAGGGGTCTAGCTCCTACAATGAGCAGTTCTTC.

The V and J genes are TRBV19 and TRBJ1-2; no definite D call. Looked up from germline, CDR1 is LNHDA and CDR2 is SQIVND (reference sequence). The CDR3 has 12 amino acids. V was shortened by 5 bases and J by 5 bases, with 9 bases between the two germline ends. CDR3 DNA sequence: TGTGCCAGTAGTCCCACATCATATGGCTACACCTTC. Residues: CASSPTSYGYTF.

The CDR3 nucleotides are TGTGCCAGCAGTGAAGGGGGTCCCCAGGACGAGCAGTACTTC. Amino acids: CASSEGGPQDEQYF. The chain is built from TRBV6-5 and TRBJ2-7, with a weak D call TRBD1 (6 bases). This CDR3 spans 14 amino acids. The germline gives CDR1 MNHEY, CDR2 SVGAGI. V lost 5 bases to trimming and J lost 5 bases, with 16 bases between them.

This chain links TRBV5-5 with TRBJ2-1; 12 nucleotides line up with TRBD2. The V gene end was trimmed by 4 bases and the J gene end by 9 bases; junction bases not matched to a gene: 8. The CDR3 runs to 15 residues. From germline, CDR1 is SGHKS and CDR2 YYEKEE (reference sequence). The CDR3 DNA reads as TGTGCCAGCAGCCCCCTGACTAGCGGGGGAGGTGAGCAGTTCTTC. Protein: CASSPLTSGGGEQFF.

The V call is TRBV15, the J call TRBJ1-2; D gene unclear. This CDR3 comprises 14 residues. In germline, CDR1 is LNHNV, CDR2 YYDKDF (reference sequence). Trimming took off 9 bases at V and 8 bases at J, with 22 bases between the two ends. DNA of the CDR3: TGTGCCACTGACGGGGAGGGTACCCCTGGGGGCTACACCTTC. As protein: CATDGEGTPGGYTF.

V and J are TRBV5-1 and TRBJ2-3, with D possibly TRBD1 on 6 matching bases. This CDR3 has 16 residues. CDR1 is SGHRS, CDR2 YFSETQ, per germline. V was trimmed by 0 bases and J by 0 bases, leaving 11 bases between them. The CDR3 bases are TGCGCCAGCAGCTTGGAGCTGAGGGGGAGCACAGATACGCAGTATTTT. Encoded protein: CASSLELRGSTDTQYF. The full variable domain, its missing parts supplied by reference TRBV5-1 and TRBJ2-3, is KAGVTQTPRYLIKTRGQQVTLSCSPISGHRSVSWYQQTPGQGLQFLFEYFSETQRNKGNFPGRFSGRQFSNSRSEMNVSTLELGDSALYLCASSLELRGSTDTQYFGPGTRLTVL.

This clone appeared a few times. The rearrangement uses TRBV12-5 and TRBJ1-6, with 7 bases that match TRBD1. Germline lookup yields CDR1 LGHNT and CDR2 FRNRAP. Unmatched junction bases numbered 4, after V lost 1 base and J lost 10 bases. CDR3 size: 14 residues. CDR3 coding DNA: TGTGCTAGTGGTTTGGGGCAGGGGGACTCACCCCTCCACTTT. It specifies CASGLGQGDSPLHF.

The chain recombines TRBV5-4 with TRBJ1-4, with 9 bases identical to TRBD1. Unmatched junction bases numbered 10, after V lost 4 bases and J lost 6 bases. CDR3 size: 16 residues. Per the germline V gene, CDR1 is SGHNT and CDR2 is YYREEE (reference sequence). CDR3 sequence reads: CASSAARDRVDEKLFF. The CDR3 nucleotides are TGTGCCAGCAGCGCCGCCAGGGACAGGGTGGATGAAAAACTGTTTTTT. Combining the CDR3 with reference TRBV5-4 and TRBJ1-4 gives the whole variable domain ETGVTQSPTHLIKTRGQQVTLRCSSQSGHNTVSWYQQALGQGPQFIFQYYREEENGRGNFPPRFSGLQFPNYSSELNVNALELDDSALYLCASSAARDRVDEKLFFGSGTQLSVL.

V is TRBV29-1 and J is TRBJ1-4; 7 positions agree with TRBD1. Looked up from germline, CDR1 is SQVTM and CDR2 is ANQGSEA. There are 15 residues in the CDR3. The V and J ends lost 3 bases and 8 bases, in that order; junction bases with no gene match: 12. The CDR3 is CSVELISGGREKLFF. In DNA form, the CDR3 reads TGCAGCGTTGAGTTAATTTCAGGGGGGAGAGAAAAACTGTTTTTT.

This clone appeared a few times. Other nucleotide sequences in the sample specify the same CDR3. This chain connects TRBV5-1 to TRBJ1-1; D is uncertain. This CDR3 contains 14 residues. The germline CDR1 and CDR2 sequences are SGHRS and YFSETQ. Trimming cost V 0 bases and J 2 bases, with 8 bases left between them. CDR3 protein: CASSLGAVNTEAFF. In DNA, the CDR3 is TGCGCCAGCAGCTTGGGGGCAGTAAACACTGAAGCTTTCTTT.

This chain links TRBV2 with TRBJ1-4; no clear D. This CDR3 contains 18 residues. Trimming shortened V by 6 bases and J by 4 bases, and 24 bases separated the two germline ends. Per germline, CDR1 SNHLY and CDR2 FYNNEI. The CDR3 DNA is TGTGCCAGCAGGCTGAGGTCCGCATCCCCGCCGAATAATGAAAAACTGTTTTTT. This encodes CASRLRSASPPNNEKLFF.

V usage is TRBV4-1 and J usage is TRBJ1-5; D possibly corresponds to TRBD1 (6 bases). The CDR3 is 14 amino acids. The germline gives CDR1 MGHRA, CDR2 YSYEKL. V lost 4 bases and J 6 bases, leaving 13 bases between the germline ends. The CDR3 sequence is CASSPEGGGQPQHF. CDR3 in DNA: TGCGCCAGCAGCCCCGAAGGGGGGGGTCAGCCCCAGCATTTT.

This clone was observed a handful of times. The chain joins TRBV6-6 to TRBJ2-7, with TRBD2 identical over 8 bases. Germline V gene data show CDR1 as MNHNY and CDR2 as SVGAGI (reference sequence). This CDR3 comprises 14 residues. V lost 7 bases to trimming and J lost 6 bases; unmatched junction nucleotides: 11. The CDR3 sequence: CASKRAPAGGEQYF. The DNA for the CDR3 is TGTGCCAGCAAACGGGCGCCCGCGGGGGGCGAGCAGTACTTC.

V usage is TRBV6-1 and J usage is TRBJ2-7; 8 bases line up with TRBD1. This CDR3 comprises 15 residues. V was pared by 7 bases and J by 3 bases, with 11 bases of the junction left unmatched. Germline CDR1 MNHNS, CDR2 SASEGT. This CDR3 reads CASTFGTGDFYEQYF. In nucleotides, the CDR3 is TGTGCCAGCACCTTCGGGACAGGTGATTTCTACGAGCAGTACTTC.

The genes are TRBV5-1 and TRBJ1-1; D is uncertain. This CDR3 region has 13 residues. Trimming cost V 4 bases and J 1 base, with 8 bases left between them. Germline V gives CDR1 SGHRS, CDR2 YFSETQ. The CDR3 region is CASSITGNTEAFF. In DNA form, the CDR3 reads TGCGCCAGCAGCATAACTGGGAACACTGAAGCTTTCTTT.

V and J are TRBV6-5 and TRBJ2-7; 8 nucleotides agree with TRBD2. The CDR3 length is 15 residues. CDR1 and CDR2 from the germline V gene are MNHEY and SVGAGI. The trim removed 0 bases at V and 4 bases at J, leaving 5 bases unmatched. The CDR3 sequence: CASSYSTGREYEQYF. In DNA form, the CDR3 reads TGTGCCAGCAGTTACTCGACCGGGAGGGAATACGAGCAGTACTTC.

The chain links TRBV4-1 to TRBJ2-2, with 7 bases lining up with TRBD2. The CDR3 length is 14 residues. The germline CDR1 and CDR2 sequences are MGHRA and YSYEKL. V gave up 6 bases and J gave up 0 bases; unmatched junction bases: 1. The CDR3 nucleotides read TGCGCCAGCAGACTAGCGCCGAACACCGGGGAGCTGTTTTTT. Residues: CASRLAPNTGELFF.

The V and J genes are TRBV14 and TRBJ1-5, with no clear D. Trimming left V 0 bases short and J 4 bases short, with 4 bases between. The germline V gene encodes CDR1 SGHDN and CDR2 FVKESK. The CDR3 totals 13 residues. DNA of the CDR3: TGTGCCAGCAGCCAAGACCCGAATCAGCCCCAGCATTTT. This sequence encodes CASSQDPNQPQHF.